This entry describes one T cell receptor (beta chain). Its antigen is still unknown. TCRdb's copy holds only in-frame clones and misses some; the assay was immunoSEQ multiplex PCR. The sample has 2 million or so clones; roughly 94% are singletons. This sample was included in a study of shared clonotypes between healthy human individuals. Looking at the study overall: Two women and a few men aged 18 to 49 served as donors.

Whole-study findings and limits: Generation probabilities were higher for clonotypes shared across all four sorted-subset donors than for unshared ones.

Trimming took 6 bases from V and 4 from J, leaving 15 bases between them. CDR1 and CDR2 (germline): SQVTM, ANQGSEA. This CDR3 is 13 amino acids long. Naive CD8 cells lacked CD45RO and underwent positive selection for CCR7, leaving out terminally differentiated effector memory CD45RA+ cells. This TCR was recovered from a man in his late teens or twenties in good health. This chain links TRBV29-1 with TRBJ1-1; tentative D call: TRBD1 (5 bases). The sample taken for sequencing was naive CD8+ T cells sorted from blood. CDR3 in DNA: TGCAGCGTAGACCACGGGGGAAGCACTGAAGCTTTCTTT. Amino acid sequence: CSVDHGGSTEAFF.